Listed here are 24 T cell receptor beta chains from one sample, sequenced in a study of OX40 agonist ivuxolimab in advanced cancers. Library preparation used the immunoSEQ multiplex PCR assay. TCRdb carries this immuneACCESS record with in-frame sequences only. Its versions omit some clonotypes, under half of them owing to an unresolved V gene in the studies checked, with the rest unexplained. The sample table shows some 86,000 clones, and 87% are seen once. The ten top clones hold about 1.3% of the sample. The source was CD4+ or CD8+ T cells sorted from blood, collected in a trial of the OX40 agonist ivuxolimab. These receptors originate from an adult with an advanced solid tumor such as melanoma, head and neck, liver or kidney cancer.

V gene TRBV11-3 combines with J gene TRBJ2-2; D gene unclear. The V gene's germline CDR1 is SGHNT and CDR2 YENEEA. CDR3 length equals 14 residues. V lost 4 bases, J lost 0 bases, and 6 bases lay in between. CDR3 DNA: TGTGCCAGCAGCTCGGATTCGAACACCGGGGAGCTGTTTTTT. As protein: CASSSDSNTGELFF.

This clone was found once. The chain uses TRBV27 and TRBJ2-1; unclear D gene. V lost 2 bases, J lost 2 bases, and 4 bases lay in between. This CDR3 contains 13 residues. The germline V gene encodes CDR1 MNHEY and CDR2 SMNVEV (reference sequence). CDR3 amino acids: CASSLVPYNEQFF. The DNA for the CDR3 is TGTGCCAGCAGTTTAGTTCCCTACAATGAGCAGTTCTTC.

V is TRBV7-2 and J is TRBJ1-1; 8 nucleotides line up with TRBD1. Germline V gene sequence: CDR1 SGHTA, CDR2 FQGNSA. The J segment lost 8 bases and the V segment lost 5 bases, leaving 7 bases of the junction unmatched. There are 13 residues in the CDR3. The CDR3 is CASSLGQVREAFF. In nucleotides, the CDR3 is TGTGCCAGCAGCCTGGGACAGGTCAGGGAAGCTTTCTTT.

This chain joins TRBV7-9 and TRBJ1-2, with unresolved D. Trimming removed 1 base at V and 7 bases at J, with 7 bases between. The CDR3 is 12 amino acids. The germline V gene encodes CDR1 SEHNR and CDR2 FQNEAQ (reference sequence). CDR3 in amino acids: CASSLEEGGYTF. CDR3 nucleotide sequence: TGTGCCAGCAGCTTAGAAGAGGGTGGCTACACCTTC.

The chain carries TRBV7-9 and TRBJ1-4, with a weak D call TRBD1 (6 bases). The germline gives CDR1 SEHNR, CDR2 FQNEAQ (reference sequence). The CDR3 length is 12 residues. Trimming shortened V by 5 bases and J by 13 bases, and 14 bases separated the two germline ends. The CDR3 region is CASSDEVRGLFF. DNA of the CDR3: TGTGCCAGCAGCGACGAAGTCAGGGGACTGTTTTTT.

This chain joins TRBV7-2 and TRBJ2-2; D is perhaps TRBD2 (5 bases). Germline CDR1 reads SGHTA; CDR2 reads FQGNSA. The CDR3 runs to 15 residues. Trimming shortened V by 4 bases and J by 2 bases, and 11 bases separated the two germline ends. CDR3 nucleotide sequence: TGTGCCAGCAGCTGGCTCCGGGAAAACACCGGGGAGCTGTTTTTT. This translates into CASSWLRENTGELFF.

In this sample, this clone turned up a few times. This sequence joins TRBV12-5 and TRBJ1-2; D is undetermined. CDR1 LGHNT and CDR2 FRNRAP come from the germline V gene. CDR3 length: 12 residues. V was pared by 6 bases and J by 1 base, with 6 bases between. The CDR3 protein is CASGIDNYGYTF. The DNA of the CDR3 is TGTGCTAGTGGGATTGATAACTATGGCTACACCTTC.

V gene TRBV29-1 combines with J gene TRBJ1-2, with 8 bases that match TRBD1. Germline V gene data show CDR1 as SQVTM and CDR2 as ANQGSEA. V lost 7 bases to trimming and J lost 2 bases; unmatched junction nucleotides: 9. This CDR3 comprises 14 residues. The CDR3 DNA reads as TGCAGCGCGGCGCAGGGGGCGCAGAACTATGGCTACACCTTC. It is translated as CSAAQGAQNYGYTF. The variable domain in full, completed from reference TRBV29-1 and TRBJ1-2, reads SAVISQKPSRDICQRGTSLTIQCQVDSQVTMMFWYRQQPGQSLTLIATANQGSEATYESGFVIDKFPISRPNLTFSTLTVSNMSPEDSSIYLCSAAQGAQNYGYTFGSGTRLTVV.

The DNA of the CDR3 is TGTGCCAGCACTGAACGCGTGGGCACCGGGGAGCTGTTTTTT. As protein: CASTERVGTGELFF. The V and J genes are TRBV7-8 and TRBJ2-2; D not resolved. Trimming took 7 bases from V and 4 from J, leaving 13 bases between them. Germline V lookup: CDR1 SGHVS, CDR2 FQNEAQ. The CDR3 runs 14 residues.

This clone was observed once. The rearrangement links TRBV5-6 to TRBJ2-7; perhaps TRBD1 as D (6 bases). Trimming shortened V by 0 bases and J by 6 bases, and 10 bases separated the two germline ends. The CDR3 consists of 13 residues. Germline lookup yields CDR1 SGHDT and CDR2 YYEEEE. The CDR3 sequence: CASSLAQGGEQYF. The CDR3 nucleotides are TGTGCCAGCAGCTTGGCACAGGGTGGCGAGCAGTACTTC.

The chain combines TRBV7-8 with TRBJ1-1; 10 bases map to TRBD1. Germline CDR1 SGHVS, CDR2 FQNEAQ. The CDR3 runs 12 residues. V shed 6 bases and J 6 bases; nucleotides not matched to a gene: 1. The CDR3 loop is CASRGQGAEAFF. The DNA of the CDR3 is TGTGCCAGCAGAGGACAGGGGGCTGAAGCTTTCTTT.

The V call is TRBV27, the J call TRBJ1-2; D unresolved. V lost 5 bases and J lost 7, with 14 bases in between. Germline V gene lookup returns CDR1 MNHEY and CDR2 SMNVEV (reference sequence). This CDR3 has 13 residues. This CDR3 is CASSPLSVSGYTF. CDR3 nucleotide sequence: TGTGCCAGCAGTCCCCTATCTGTTTCTGGCTACACCTTC.

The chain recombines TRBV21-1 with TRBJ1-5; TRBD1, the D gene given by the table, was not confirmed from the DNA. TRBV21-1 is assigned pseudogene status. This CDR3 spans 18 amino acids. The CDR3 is CASSKSDRGLSGNQPQHF. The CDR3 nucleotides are TGTGCCAGCAGCAAATCGGACAGGGGGCTTTCCGGCAATCAGCCCCAGCATTTT.

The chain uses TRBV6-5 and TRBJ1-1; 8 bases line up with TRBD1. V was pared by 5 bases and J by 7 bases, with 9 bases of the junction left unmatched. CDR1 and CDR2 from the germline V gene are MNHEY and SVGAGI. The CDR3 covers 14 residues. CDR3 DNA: TGTGCCAGCAGTCGGGACAGGAGTCGAGTTGAAGCTTTCTTT. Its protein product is CASSRDRSRVEAFF.

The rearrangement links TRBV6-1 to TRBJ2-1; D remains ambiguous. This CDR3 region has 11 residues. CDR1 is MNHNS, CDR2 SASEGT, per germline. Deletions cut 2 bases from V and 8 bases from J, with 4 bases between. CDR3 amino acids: CASSEWDEQFF. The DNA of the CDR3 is TGTGCCAGCAGTGAATGGGATGAGCAGTTCTTC.

In DNA, the CDR3 is TGCGCCAGCAGCCGTACGACAGGCGCACAAGAGACCCAGTACTTC. As protein: CASSRTTGAQETQYF. The genes are TRBV5-1 and TRBJ2-5, with D possibly being TRBD1 (6 bases). Between the trimmed V and J ends, which lost 4 bases and 2 bases, there was a span of 15 bases. The CDR3 totals 15 residues. The V gene's germline CDR1 is SGHRS and CDR2 YFSETQ.

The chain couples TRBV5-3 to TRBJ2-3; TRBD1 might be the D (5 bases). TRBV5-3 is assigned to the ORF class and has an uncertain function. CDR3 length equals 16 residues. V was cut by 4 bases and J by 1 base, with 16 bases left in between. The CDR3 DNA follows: TGTGCCAGAAGCAATTGGGAAGGGGCCCGCACAGATACGCAGTATTTT. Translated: CARSNWEGARTDTQYF.

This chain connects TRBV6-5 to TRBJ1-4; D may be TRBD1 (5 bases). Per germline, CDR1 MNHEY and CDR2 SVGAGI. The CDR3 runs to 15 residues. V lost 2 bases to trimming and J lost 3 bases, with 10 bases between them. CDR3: CASSYGGTSNEKLFF. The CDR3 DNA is TGTGCCAGCAGTTACGGGGGGACTTCTAATGAAAAACTGTTTTTT.

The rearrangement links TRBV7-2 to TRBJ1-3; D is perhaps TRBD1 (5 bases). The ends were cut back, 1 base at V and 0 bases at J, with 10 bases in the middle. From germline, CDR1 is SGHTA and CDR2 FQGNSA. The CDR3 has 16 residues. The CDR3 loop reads CASSLVQGPSGNTIYF. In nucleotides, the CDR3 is TGTGCCAGCAGCTTAGTCCAGGGCCCCTCTGGAAACACCATATATTTT.

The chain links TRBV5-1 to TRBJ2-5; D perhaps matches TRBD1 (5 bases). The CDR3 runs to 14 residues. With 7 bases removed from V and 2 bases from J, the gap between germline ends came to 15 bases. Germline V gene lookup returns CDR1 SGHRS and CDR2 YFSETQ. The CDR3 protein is CASAWSQGQETQYF. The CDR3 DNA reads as TGCGCCAGCGCGTGGAGCCAGGGTCAAGAGACCCAGTACTTC.

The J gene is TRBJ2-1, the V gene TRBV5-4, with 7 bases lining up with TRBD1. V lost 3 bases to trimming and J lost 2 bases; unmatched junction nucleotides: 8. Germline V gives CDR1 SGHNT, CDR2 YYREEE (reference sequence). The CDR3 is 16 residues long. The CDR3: CASSWRQGSTYNEQFF. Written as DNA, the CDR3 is TGTGCCAGCAGCTGGAGACAGGGAAGTACCTACAATGAGCAGTTCTTC.

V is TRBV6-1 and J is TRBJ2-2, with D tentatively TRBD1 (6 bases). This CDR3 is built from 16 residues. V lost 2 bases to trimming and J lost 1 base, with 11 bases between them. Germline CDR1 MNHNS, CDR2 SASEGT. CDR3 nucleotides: TGTGCCAGCAGTGAACCCCCGGGACAGAACACCGGGGAGCTGTTTTTT. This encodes CASSEPPGQNTGELFF.

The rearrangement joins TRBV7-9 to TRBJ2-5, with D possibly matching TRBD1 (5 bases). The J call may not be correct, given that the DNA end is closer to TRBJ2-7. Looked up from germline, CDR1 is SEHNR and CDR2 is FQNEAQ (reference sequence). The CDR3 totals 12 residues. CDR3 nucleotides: TGTGCCAGCAGCTCGCAGGGATACGAGCAGTACTTC. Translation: CASSSQGYEQYF.

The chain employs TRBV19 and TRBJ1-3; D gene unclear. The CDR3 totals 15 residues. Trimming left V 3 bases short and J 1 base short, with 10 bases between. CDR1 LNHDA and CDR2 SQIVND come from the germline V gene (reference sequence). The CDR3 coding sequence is TGTGCCAGTAGTATCAACGGCCTGTCTGGAAACACCATATATTTT. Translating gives CASSINGLSGNTIYF.